Following are 10 T cell receptor beta chains from one sample sequenced in a study of cytomegalovirus exposure and HLA in healthy donors. With 60 Vbeta and 13 Jbeta primers, the PCR was carried out. The assay was immunoSEQ multiplex PCR, and TCRdb's table has in-frame clones only and misses some. The table lists some 250,000 clones, around 80% of them singletons. The sample was PBMCs. Receptors originate from a woman in her 40s in good health and CMV-seropositive.

This chain uses TRBV9 with TRBJ2-5, with 7 bases lining up with TRBD2. The DNA end favors TRBJ2-7, so the J call may be wrong. Germline V gives CDR1 SGDLS, CDR2 YYNGEE. This CDR3 region has 15 residues. The CDR3: CASSVGSGIGYEQYF. The CDR3 bases are TGTGCCAGCAGCGTAGGAAGCGGGATAGGATACGAGCAGTACTTC.

The DNA of the CDR3 is TGTGCCAGCAGTTTTCGGGGGAAGGTGGACACTGAAGCTTTCTTT. Its translation: CASSFRGKVDTEAFF. This sequence joins TRBV28 and TRBJ1-1; TRBD1 might be the D (5 bases). The CDR3 spans 15 residues. Trimming stripped 3 bases from V and 3 bases from J, with 14 bases between. The germline V gene has CDR1 MDHEN and CDR2 SYDVKM.

The chain employs TRBV27 and TRBJ2-2; TRBD2 is a possible D gene (5 bases). V was clipped by 2 bases and J by 4 bases, with 8 bases between them. This CDR3 has 14 amino acids. Germline V lookup: CDR1 MNHEY, CDR2 SMNVEV (reference sequence). DNA of the CDR3: TGTGCCAGCAGTTTACGGGAAGGCACCGGGGAGCTGTTTTTT. This translates into CASSLREGTGELFF.

V is TRBV19 and J is TRBJ2-7; TRBD1 might be the D (5 bases). The germline V and J ends were trimmed by 3 bases and 5 bases, with 11 bases remaining between them. The CDR3 covers 13 residues. Germline CDR1 reads LNHDA; CDR2 reads SQIVND (reference sequence). In DNA, the CDR3 is TGTGCCAGTAGTATTCTAGGGGCCGACGAGCAGTACTTC. This translates into CASSILGADEQYF.

The chain's CDR3 is CASSEPGQGGREGRYEQYF. The CDR3 nucleotides read TGTGCCAGCAGTGAGCCGGGACAGGGAGGCCGGGAGGGCCGTTACGAGCAGTACTTC. V is TRBV6-4 and J is TRBJ2-5; possibly TRBD1 for D (9 bases). Matching the DNA end better, TRBJ2-7 makes the J call doubtful. The CDR3 extends over 19 amino acids. CDR1 MRHNA and CDR2 SNTAGT come from the germline V gene.

The chain carries TRBV18 and TRBJ1-5; D is ambiguous. The ends were cut back, 2 bases at V and 7 bases at J, with 9 bases in the middle. CDR1 is KGHSH and CDR2 is LQKENI in the germline V gene. This CDR3 contains 13 residues. For the CDR3, the DNA is TGTGCCAGCTCACCAGGAGGGTTCCAGCCCCAGCATTTT. Its protein is CASSPGGFQPQHF.

V and J are TRBV18 and TRBJ2-5, with 12 bases lining up with TRBD1. This CDR3 has 16 amino acids. V shed 3 bases, J shed 5 bases, and the junction held 7 bases outside the gene matches. CDR1 and CDR2 (germline): KGHSH, LQKENI. CDR3 loop: CASSPNPGQGAETQYF. In nucleotides, the CDR3 is TGTGCCAGCTCACCTAACCCGGGACAGGGGGCGGAGACCCAGTACTTC. The entire variable domain, with the rest obtained from reference TRBV18 and TRBJ2-5, is as follows: NAGVMQNPRHLVRRRGQEARLRCSPMKGHSHVYWYRQLPEEGLKFMVYLQKENIIDESGMPKERFSAEFPKEGPSILRIQQVVRGDSAAYFCASSPNPGQGAETQYFGPGTRLLVL.

The genes are TRBV7-2 and TRBJ1-2, with D unclear. CDR1 SGHTA and CDR2 FQGNSA come from the germline V gene. The CDR3 is 16 amino acids. The V end lost 1 base, the J end lost 0 bases, and 12 bases lay between the germline ends. The CDR3 reads CASSLEPSQANYGYTF. The DNA of the CDR3 is TGTGCCAGCAGCTTAGAACCGTCACAAGCTAACTATGGCTACACCTTC.

This clone has only one observation. This rearrangement joins TRBV6-4 to TRBJ2-2; maybe TRBD1 (5 bases). This CDR3 is 15 amino acids long. V was shortened by 3 bases and J by 3 bases, with 11 bases between the two germline ends. The germline CDR1 and CDR2 sequences are MRHNA and SNTAGT. CDR3 sequence (DNA): TGTGCCAGCAGTGATTATGTCAGGGACACCGGGGAGCTGTTTTTT. Its translation: CASSDYVRDTGELFF.

This chain uses TRBV11-1 with TRBJ1-2, with 8 bases that match TRBD1. CDR1 SGHAT and CDR2 FQDESV come from the germline V gene (reference sequence). V was clipped by 3 bases and J by 7 bases; unmatched bases: 4. The CDR3 contains 13 residues. The CDR3 here is CASSFDRGPGYTF. CDR3 nucleotide sequence: TGTGCCAGCAGCTTCGACAGGGGACCTGGCTACACCTTC.